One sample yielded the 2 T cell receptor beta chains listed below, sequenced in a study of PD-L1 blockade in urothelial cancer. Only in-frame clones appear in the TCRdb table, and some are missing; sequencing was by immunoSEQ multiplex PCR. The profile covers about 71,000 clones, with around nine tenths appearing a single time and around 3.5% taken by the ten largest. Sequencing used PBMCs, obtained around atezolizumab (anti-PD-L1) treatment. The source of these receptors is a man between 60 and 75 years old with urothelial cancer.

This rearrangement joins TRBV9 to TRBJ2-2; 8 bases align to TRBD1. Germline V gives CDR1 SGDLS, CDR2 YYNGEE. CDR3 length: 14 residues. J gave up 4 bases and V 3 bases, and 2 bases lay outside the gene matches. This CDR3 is CASSGQGTTGELFF. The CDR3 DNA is TGTGCCAGCAGCGGACAGGGGACCACCGGGGAGCTGTTTTTT.

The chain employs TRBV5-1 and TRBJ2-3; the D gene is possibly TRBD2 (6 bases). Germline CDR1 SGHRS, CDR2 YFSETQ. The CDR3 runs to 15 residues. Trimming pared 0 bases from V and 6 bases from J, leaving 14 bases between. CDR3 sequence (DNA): TGCGCCAGCAGCTTGGAGGACTACCTCACGGATACGCAGTATTTT. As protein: CASSLEDYLTDTQYF.